This passage covers 29 T cell receptor beta chains from one sample sequenced in a study of cytomegalovirus exposure and HLA in healthy donors. TCRdb keeps only in-frame clones here, not all; method: immunoSEQ multiplex PCR. The repertoire holds approximately 200,000 clones, with roughly 77% as singletons. Material for sequencing was PBMCs. The receptor set was obtained from a woman between 25 and 40 years old in good health and CMV-seronegative.

The chain is built from TRBV13 and TRBJ2-5, with D possibly being TRBD2 (5 bases). The ends were cut back, 4 bases at V and 2 bases at J, with 8 bases in the middle. The CDR3 is made up of 13 amino acids. The germline V gene has CDR1 PRHDT and CDR2 FYEKMQ (reference sequence). The CDR3 region has the DNA TGTGCCAGCAGCTCAAGCGGACAAGAGACCCAGTACTTC. This codes for CASSSSGQETQYF.

This clone came up many times. This rearrangement joins TRBV28 to TRBJ1-3, with D unresolved. The germline V and J ends were trimmed by 6 bases and 8 bases, with 20 bases remaining between them. CDR3 size: 15 residues. Germline V gives CDR1 MDHEN, CDR2 SYDVKM. For the CDR3, the DNA is TGTGCCAGCAGACTACGGGAGGCTATTATGGACACCATATATTTT. Translation: CASRLREAIMDTIYF.

This clone was seen once. The chain joins TRBV15 to TRBJ2-7; D is possibly TRBD1 (5 bases). The V and J ends lost 0 bases and 2 bases respectively, with 11 bases between them. The germline V gene encodes CDR1 LNHNV and CDR2 YYDKDF (reference sequence). CDR3 size: 15 residues. For the CDR3, the DNA is TGTGCCACCAGCAGAGATCAAGACAGACCCTACGAGCAGTACTTC. This codes for CATSRDQDRPYEQYF.

This clone was counted a single time. V gene TRBV7-9 combines with J gene TRBJ1-1; possible D gene TRBD1, 6 bases. This CDR3 region has 14 residues. Germline V lookup: CDR1 SEHNR, CDR2 FQNEAQ (reference sequence). Trimming took off 3 bases at V and 5 bases at J, with 13 bases between the two ends. CDR3 nucleotides: TGTGCCAGCAGCTTGGCACAGGGAGGGACTGAAGCTTTCTTT. It specifies CASSLAQGGTEAFF.

This clone was picked up one time. This rearrangement joins TRBV6-1 to TRBJ2-7, with 7 bases identical to TRBD2. Per germline, CDR1 MNHNS and CDR2 SASEGT. The length of the CDR3 is 13 residues. Trimming removed 4 bases from V and 3 bases from J; junction bases left unmatched: 3. In nucleotides, the CDR3 is TGTGCCAGCAGTGGGGAGGGACGCTACGAGCAGTACTTC. Its translation: CASSGEGRYEQYF.

As DNA, the CDR3 is TGTGCCAGCAGCTCCCGACTAGCGGGGTTCAAGGACATTCAGTACTTC. Its translation is CASSSRLAGFKDIQYF. This chain joins TRBV7-9 and TRBJ2-4; TRBD2 matches at 11 bases. The V gene end was trimmed by 4 bases and the J gene end by 8 bases; junction bases not matched to a gene: 10. The germline V gene has CDR1 SEHNR and CDR2 FQNEAQ (reference sequence). CDR3 length: 16 amino acids.

The rearrangement joins TRBV18 to TRBJ1-2, with 9 positions matching TRBD1. CDR3 length: 13 residues. The V segment lost 2 bases and the J segment 10 bases; nucleotides outside the gene matches: 5. Germline V gene lookup returns CDR1 KGHSH and CDR2 LQKENI. CDR3 residues: CASSPGQGNSYTF. The CDR3, as DNA: TGTGCCAGCTCACCAGGACAGGGGAACTCCTACACCTTC.

The CDR3 here is CASSLERDTEAFF. CDR3 nucleotide sequence: TGTGCCAGCAGCTTAGAGCGGGACACTGAAGCTTTCTTT. The chain combines TRBV7-6 with TRBJ1-1; D is uncertain. V lost 1 base and J lost 3, with 6 bases in between. This CDR3 contains 13 residues. Per the germline V gene, CDR1 is SGHVS and CDR2 is FNYEAQ.

This chain links TRBV29-1 with TRBJ1-2; maybe TRBD1 (5 bases). Trimming took 1 base from V and 8 from J, leaving 20 bases between them. Germline CDR1 and CDR2: SQVTM and ANQGSEA. The CDR3 length is 15 residues. The CDR3 nucleotides read TGCAGCGTTGAAGCCGCAGGGAGGGAGAATAGGGGCTACACCTTC. Protein product: CSVEAAGRENRGYTF.

The V and J genes are TRBV10-1 and TRBJ2-7; the match to TRBD1 covers 9 bases. The J segment lost 5 bases and the V segment lost 5 bases, leaving 7 bases of the junction unmatched. The germline V gene has CDR1 WNHNN and CDR2 SYGVQD (reference sequence). The CDR3 has 14 amino acids. CDR3 sequence (DNA): TGCGCCAGCAGTACGGGACAGGGAATTCACGAGCAGTACTTC. It codes for CASSTGQGIHEQYF.

The chain combines TRBV30 with TRBJ2-5; 9 bases match TRBD2. CDR3 length equals 16 residues. Germline V CDR1 and CDR2: GTSNPN, SVGIG (reference sequence). The V and J ends lost 0 bases and 1 base, in that order; junction bases with no gene match: 6. CDR3 coding DNA: TGTGCCTGGAGTGTACGGCGGGAGGGGACCCAAGAGACCCAGTACTTC. Its protein product is CAWSVRREGTQETQYF.

This clone is a singleton in its sample. The chain carries TRBV9 and TRBJ1-1; D gene uncertain. Germline V lookup: CDR1 SGDLS, CDR2 YYNGEE. V was trimmed by 3 bases and J by 4 bases, leaving 13 bases between them. The CDR3 consists of 14 residues. The CDR3 spells CASSDPSSGTEAFF. The CDR3 nucleotides are TGTGCCAGCAGCGACCCTTCGTCGGGCACTGAAGCTTTCTTT.

As regards this clone: Different DNA sequences within this sample yield the same CDR3. The chain is built from TRBV27 and TRBJ2-7; D may be TRBD1 (5 bases). The CDR3 covers 15 residues. Trimming cost V 2 bases and J 2 bases, with 13 bases left between them. Germline V lookup: CDR1 MNHEY, CDR2 SMNVEV (reference sequence). The CDR3 nucleotides read TGTGCCAGCAGTTTAAAGGGGCAGGGTGCCTACGAGCAGTACTTC. Its translation: CASSLKGQGAYEQYF.

The genes are TRBV6-5 and TRBJ2-7; 8 nucleotides align to TRBD2. This CDR3 contains 13 residues. J was trimmed by 7 bases and V by 7 bases; bases with no gene match: 9. CDR1 is MNHEY, CDR2 SVGAGI, per germline. In DNA, the CDR3 is TGTGCCAGCACCAGGACTAGCCTGGGAGAGCAGTACTTC. Amino acid sequence: CASTRTSLGEQYF.

In DNA, the CDR3 is TGTGCCTGGAGGGGAAACAGGGCAGTGTATGACTCTGGAAACACCATATATTTT. Its translation: CAWRGNRAVYDSGNTIYF. V usage is TRBV30 and J usage is TRBJ1-3; a possible D gene is TRBD1 (6 bases). CDR1 is GTSNPN and CDR2 is SVGIG in the germline V gene (reference sequence). CDR3 size: 18 residues. Trimming shortened V by 3 bases and J by 0 bases, and 21 bases separated the two germline ends.

The genes are TRBV9 and TRBJ2-1, with D perhaps matching TRBD2 (5 bases). Trimming removed 5 bases from V and 3 bases from J, with 12 bases in between. There are 14 residues in the CDR3. Germline assignment: CDR1 SGDLS and CDR2 YYNGEE. The CDR3 spells CASRRVGIYNEQFF. The CDR3, as DNA: TGTGCCAGCAGGAGGGTAGGGATCTACAATGAGCAGTTCTTC. Combining the CDR3 with reference TRBV9 and TRBJ2-1 gives the whole variable domain DSGVTQTPKHLITATGQRVTLRCSPRSGDLSVYWYQQSLDQGLQFLIQYYNGEERAKGNILERFSAQQFPDLHSELNLSSLELGDSALYFCASRRVGIYNEQFFGPGTRLTVL.

For the CDR3, the DNA is TGCGCCAGCAGCTTGGCTTTAGGACGAGGGACCTACGAGCAGTACTTC. It yields the protein CASSLALGRGTYEQYF. The chain has TRBV5-1 and TRBJ2-7; D possibly corresponds to TRBD2 (5 bases). V lost 0 bases and J 2 bases, leaving 15 bases between the germline ends. CDR3 length: 16 residues. Looked up from germline, CDR1 is SGHRS and CDR2 is YFSETQ.

This clone was observed a handful of times. The chain joins TRBV2 to TRBJ1-3, with TRBD1 as a possible D gene (5 bases). With 6 bases removed from V and 0 bases from J, the gap between germline ends came to 6 bases. Germline V lookup: CDR1 SNHLY, CDR2 FYNNEI. This CDR3 has 13 residues. The CDR3 nucleotides read TGTGCCAGCAGACAGGACTCTGGAAACACCATATATTTT. This encodes CASRQDSGNTIYF.

The gene calls are TRBV29-1 and TRBJ2-7, with 11 bases lining up with TRBD1. This CDR3 region has 16 residues. CDR1 is SQVTM, CDR2 ANQGSEA, per germline. The trim removed 1 base at V and 6 bases at J, leaving 11 bases unmatched. The CDR3, as DNA: TGCAGCGTTGAAGGTAGGAGGACAGGGGGCCCCCCCGAGCAGTACTTC. It translates to CSVEGRRTGGPPEQYF.

The rearrangement joins TRBV6-6 to TRBJ2-7; 10 nucleotides line up with TRBD1. The CDR3 has 16 amino acids. Losses at the gene ends were 6 bases for V and 3 bases for J; bases not matched to a gene: 11. Germline CDR1 MNHNY, CDR2 SVGAGI (reference sequence). The CDR3 region has the DNA TGTGCCAGCAGCTCCGACAGGGGGCGAAACAACTACGAGCAGTACTTC. It translates to CASSSDRGRNNYEQYF.

The rearrangement uses TRBV6-1 and TRBJ2-3; D possibly corresponds to TRBD1 (6 bases). The V gene's germline CDR1 is MNHNS and CDR2 SASEGT. The CDR3 runs to 13 residues. The V and J ends lost 7 bases and 8 bases respectively, with 16 bases between them. The CDR3 sequence: CASIKASGVTQYF. In DNA form, the CDR3 reads TGTGCCAGCATAAAAGCCTCAGGGGTTACGCAGTATTTT.

The chain combines TRBV27 with TRBJ2-3; 12 nucleotides align to TRBD2. The V gene's germline CDR1 is MNHEY and CDR2 SMNVEV (reference sequence). CDR3 length: 16 residues. With 6 bases clipped from V and 2 bases from J, the junction kept 6 bases outside the gene matches. This CDR3 reads CASSLAGGRVTDTQYF. The CDR3, as DNA: TGTGCCAGCAGCCTAGCGGGGGGGCGGGTCACAGATACGCAGTATTTT.

The rearrangement uses TRBV27 and TRBJ2-3; tentative D call: TRBD2 (6 bases). Germline CDR1 reads MNHEY; CDR2 reads SMNVEV (reference sequence). V was clipped by 8 bases and J by 4 bases, with 19 bases between them. The CDR3 extends over 15 amino acids. The CDR3 DNA sequence: TGTGCCAGCTCCCCTGATGGGGGGTTGCCAGATACGCAGTATTTT. It translates to CASSPDGGLPDTQYF.

The rearrangement joins TRBV6-6 to TRBJ2-7; possible D gene TRBD2, 6 bases. The germline CDR1 and CDR2 sequences are MNHNY and SVGAGI (reference sequence). The CDR3 extends over 14 amino acids. Trimming pared 4 bases from V and 0 bases from J, leaving 10 bases between. The CDR3 spells CASSFFGSSYEQYF. In DNA form, the CDR3 reads TGTGCCAGCAGTTTTTTCGGGAGCTCCTACGAGCAGTACTTC.

In its sample, this clone was seen once. This chain uses TRBV6-1 with TRBJ1-2; 9 nucleotides align to TRBD1. Per germline, CDR1 MNHNS and CDR2 SASEGT. The CDR3 sequence is 15 residues long. V was pared by 5 bases and J by 7 bases, with 11 bases of the junction left unmatched. CDR3 amino acids: CASSFQTGGISGYTF. The CDR3 DNA sequence: TGTGCCAGCAGTTTCCAGACAGGGGGGATTAGTGGCTACACCTTC.

The chain recombines TRBV19 with TRBJ1-6; D may be TRBD1 (5 bases). V was clipped by 6 bases and J by 0 bases, with 18 bases between them. The CDR3 totals 18 residues. The germline gives CDR1 LNHDA, CDR2 SQIVND (reference sequence). The CDR3 DNA is TGTGCCAGTAGCTTGAATGGGGGGGTGAGCTCCTATAATTCACCCCTCCACTTT. Amino acids: CASSLNGGVSSYNSPLHF.

This rearrangement joins TRBV2 to TRBJ1-5; D ambiguous. Germline CDR1 is SNHLY and CDR2 is FYNNEI. CDR3 size: 15 residues. Trimming left V 6 bases short and J 1 base short, with 13 bases between. For the CDR3, the DNA is TGTGCCAGCAGAGGAGATGGACTAAGCAATCAGCCCCAGCATTTT. It translates to CASRGDGLSNQPQHF.

This sequence joins TRBV21-1 and TRBJ2-7; TRBD2, as called in the table, went unchecked against the DNA. TRBV21-1 is assigned pseudogene status. The CDR3 totals 18 residues. The CDR3 nucleotides read TGTGCCAGCAGCAAAGCGCTCTCCACGCGGGGGCTATGCTACGAGCAGTACTTC. It translates to CASSKALSTRGLCYEQYF.

The gene calls are TRBV5-1 and TRBJ1-4; D is possibly TRBD1 (5 bases). V was pared by 5 bases and J by 0 bases, with 14 bases between. Germline assignment: CDR1 SGHRS and CDR2 YFSETQ. The length of the CDR3 is 16 residues. CDR3 residues: CASSRITGATNEKLFF. Here the CDR3 DNA reads TGCGCCAGCAGTCGTATCACGGGGGCAACTAATGAAAAACTGTTTTTT.